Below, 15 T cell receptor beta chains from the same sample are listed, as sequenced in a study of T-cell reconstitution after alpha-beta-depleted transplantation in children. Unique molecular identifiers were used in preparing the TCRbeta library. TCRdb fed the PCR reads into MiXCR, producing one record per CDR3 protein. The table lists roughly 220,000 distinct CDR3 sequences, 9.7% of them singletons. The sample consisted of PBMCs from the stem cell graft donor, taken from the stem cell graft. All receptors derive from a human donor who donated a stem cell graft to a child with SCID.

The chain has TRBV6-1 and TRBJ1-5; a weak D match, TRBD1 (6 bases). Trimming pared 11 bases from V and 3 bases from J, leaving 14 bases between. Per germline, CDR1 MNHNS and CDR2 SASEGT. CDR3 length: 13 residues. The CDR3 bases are TGTGCCGCATCCCAGGGGCACAATCAGCCCCAGCATTTT. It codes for CAASQGHNQPQHF.

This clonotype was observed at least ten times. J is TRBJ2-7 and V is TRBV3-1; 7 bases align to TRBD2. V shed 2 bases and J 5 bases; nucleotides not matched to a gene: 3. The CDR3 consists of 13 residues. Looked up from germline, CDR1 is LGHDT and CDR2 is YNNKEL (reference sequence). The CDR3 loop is CASSQLGGNEQYF. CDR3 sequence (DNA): TGTGCCAGCAGCCAACTGGGAGGGAACGAGCAGTACTTC.

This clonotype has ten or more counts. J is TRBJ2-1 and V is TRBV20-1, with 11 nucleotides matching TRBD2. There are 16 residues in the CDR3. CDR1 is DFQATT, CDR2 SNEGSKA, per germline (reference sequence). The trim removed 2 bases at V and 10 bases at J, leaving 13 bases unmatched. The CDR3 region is CSARRLAGYNLEEQFF. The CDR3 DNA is TGCAGTGCTAGAAGACTAGCGGGGTACAACCTGGAGGAGCAGTTCTTC.

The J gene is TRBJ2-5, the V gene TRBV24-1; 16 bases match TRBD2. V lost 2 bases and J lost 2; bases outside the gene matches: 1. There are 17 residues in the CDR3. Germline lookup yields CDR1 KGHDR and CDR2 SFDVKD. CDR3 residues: CATSDSGLAGGQETQYF. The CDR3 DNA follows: TGTGCCACCAGTGATTCGGGACTAGCGGGGGGGCAAGAGACCCAGTACTTC.

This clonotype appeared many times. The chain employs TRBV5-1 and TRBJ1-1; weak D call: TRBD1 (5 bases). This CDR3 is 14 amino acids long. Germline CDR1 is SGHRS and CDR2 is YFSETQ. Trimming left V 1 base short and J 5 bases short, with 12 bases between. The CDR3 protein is CASSLSQGGTEAFF. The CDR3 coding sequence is TGCGCCAGCAGCTTGTCCCAGGGAGGGACTGAAGCTTTCTTT.

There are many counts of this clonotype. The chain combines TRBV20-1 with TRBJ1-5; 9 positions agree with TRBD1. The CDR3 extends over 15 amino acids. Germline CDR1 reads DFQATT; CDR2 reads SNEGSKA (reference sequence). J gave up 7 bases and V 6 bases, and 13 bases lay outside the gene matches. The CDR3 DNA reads TGCAGTGCCGAGGAAGTGGACAGGGGTGGACAGCCCCAGCATTTT. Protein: CSAEEVDRGGQPQHF.

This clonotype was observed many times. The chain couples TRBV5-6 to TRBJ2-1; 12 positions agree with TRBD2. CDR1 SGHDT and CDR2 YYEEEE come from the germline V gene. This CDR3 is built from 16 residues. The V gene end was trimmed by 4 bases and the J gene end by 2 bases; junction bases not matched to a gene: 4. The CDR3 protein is CASSGGLAGPYNEQFF. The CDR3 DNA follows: TGTGCCAGCAGCGGGGGACTAGCGGGCCCCTACAATGAGCAGTTCTTC. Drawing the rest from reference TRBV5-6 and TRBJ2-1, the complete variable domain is DAGVTQSPTHLIKTRGQQVTLRCSPKSGHDTVSWYQQALGQGPQFIFQYYEEEERQRGNFPDRFSGHQFPNYSSELNVNALLLGDSALYLCASSGGLAGPYNEQFFGPGTRLTVL.

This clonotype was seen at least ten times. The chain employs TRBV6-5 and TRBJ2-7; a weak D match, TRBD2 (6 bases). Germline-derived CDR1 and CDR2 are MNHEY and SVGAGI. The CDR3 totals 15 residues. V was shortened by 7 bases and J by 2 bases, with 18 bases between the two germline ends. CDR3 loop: CASIRTGLWTYEQYF. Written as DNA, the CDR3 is TGTGCCAGCATTAGAACGGGACTCTGGACCTACGAGCAGTACTTC.

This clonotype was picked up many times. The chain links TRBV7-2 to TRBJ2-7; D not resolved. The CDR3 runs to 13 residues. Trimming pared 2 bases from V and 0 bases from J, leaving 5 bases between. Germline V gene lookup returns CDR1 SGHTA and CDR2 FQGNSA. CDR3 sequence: CASSLTDSYEQYF. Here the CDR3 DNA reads TGTGCCAGCAGCTTAACAGACTCCTACGAGCAGTACTTC.

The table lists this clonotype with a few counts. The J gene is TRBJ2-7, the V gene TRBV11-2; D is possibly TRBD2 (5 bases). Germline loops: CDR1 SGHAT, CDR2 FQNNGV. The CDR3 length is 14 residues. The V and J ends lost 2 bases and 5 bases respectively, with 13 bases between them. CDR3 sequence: CASSLRVATHEQYF. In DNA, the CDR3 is TGTGCCAGCAGCTTAAGGGTAGCGACCCACGAGCAGTACTTC.

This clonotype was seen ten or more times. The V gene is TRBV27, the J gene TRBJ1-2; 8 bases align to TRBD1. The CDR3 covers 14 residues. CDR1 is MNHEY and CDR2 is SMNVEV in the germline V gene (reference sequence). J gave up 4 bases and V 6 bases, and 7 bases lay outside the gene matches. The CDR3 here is CASRTRGRLYGYTF. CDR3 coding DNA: TGTGCCAGCAGGACCAGGGGGCGCCTCTATGGCTACACCTTC.

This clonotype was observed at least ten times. The CDR3 region is CASSPINGNQPQHF. CDR3 nucleotide sequence: TGTGCCAGCTCACCAATTAACGGGAATCAGCCCCAGCATTTT. The chain combines TRBV18 with TRBJ1-5; no clear D. Germline-derived CDR1 and CDR2 are KGHSH and LQKENI. Trimming removed 2 bases from V and 4 bases from J, with 9 bases in between. The CDR3 runs 14 residues.

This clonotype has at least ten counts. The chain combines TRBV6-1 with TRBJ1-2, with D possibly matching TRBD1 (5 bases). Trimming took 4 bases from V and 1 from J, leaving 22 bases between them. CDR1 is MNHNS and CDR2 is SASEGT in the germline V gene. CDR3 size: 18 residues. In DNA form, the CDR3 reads TGTGCCAGCAGTGCAAGCCACCTACCGGGACGGTATAACTATGGCTACACCTTC. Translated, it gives CASSASHLPGRYNYGYTF.

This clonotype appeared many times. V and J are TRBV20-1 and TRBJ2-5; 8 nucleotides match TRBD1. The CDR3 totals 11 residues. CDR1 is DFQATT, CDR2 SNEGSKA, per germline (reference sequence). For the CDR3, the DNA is TGCACGGGACAGGTTGGGGAGACCCAGTACTTC. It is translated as CTGQVGETQYF.

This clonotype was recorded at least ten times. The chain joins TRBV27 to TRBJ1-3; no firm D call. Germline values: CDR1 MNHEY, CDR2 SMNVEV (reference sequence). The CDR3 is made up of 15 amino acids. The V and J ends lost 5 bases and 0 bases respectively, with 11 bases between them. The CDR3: CASSISGSSGNTIYF. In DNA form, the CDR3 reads TGTGCCAGCAGTATCTCCGGGAGCTCTGGAAACACCATATATTTT.